In this sample, the clone carrying this T cell receptor beta chain turned up many times. No antigen is known for it. The CDR3 sequence is 11 residues long. Trimming took off 1 base at V and 8 bases at J, with 3 bases between the two ends. The germline gives CDR1 SEHNR, CDR2 FQNEAQ (reference sequence). Scientists made TCR beta libraries using quantitative 5'-RACE with molecular barcodes. TCRdb reanalysed the 5' RACE reads using MiXCR and keeps one entry per CDR3 protein. The data show about 250,000 distinct CDR3 sequences, less than 9.5% seen once. The data stem from a study of CD8 T cells in ankylosing spondylitis. Study-level findings and limits: Certain motif variants had earlier been reported in reactive arthritis synovial fluid and blood. Reportedly, matched ankylosing spondylitis synovial fluid was significantly enriched for disease-linked clones. Within peripheral blood, clones linked to disease were CD8+ and relatively rare.

This receptor was obtained from a female donor with ankylosing spondylitis or in good health (not recorded which). This sequence joins TRBV7-9 and TRBJ2-1; no clear D gene. The material sequenced was blood, either unsorted or a sorted T cell fraction (not recorded which). CDR3 sequence reads: CASSLDDEQFF. DNA of the CDR3: TGTGCCAGCAGCTTAGACGATGAGCAGTTCTTC.